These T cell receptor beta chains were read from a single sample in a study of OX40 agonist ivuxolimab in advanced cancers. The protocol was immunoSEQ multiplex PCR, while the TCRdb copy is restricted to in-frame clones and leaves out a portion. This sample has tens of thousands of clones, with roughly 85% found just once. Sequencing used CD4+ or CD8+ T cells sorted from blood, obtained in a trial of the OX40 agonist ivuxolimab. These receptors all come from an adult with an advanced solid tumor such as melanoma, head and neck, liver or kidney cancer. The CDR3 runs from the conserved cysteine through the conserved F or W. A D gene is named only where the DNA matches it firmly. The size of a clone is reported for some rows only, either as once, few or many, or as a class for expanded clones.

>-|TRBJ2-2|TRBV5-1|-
CASRTGETGELFF
TGCGCCAGCAGGACGGGGGAAACCGGGGAGCTGTTTTTT
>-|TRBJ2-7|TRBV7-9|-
CASSTGFLGLEQYF
TGTGCCAGCAGCACCGGGTTCCTCGGGCTCGAGCAGTACTTC
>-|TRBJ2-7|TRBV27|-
CASSLTPPWEQYF
TGTGCCAGCAGTTTAACCCCCCCCTGGGAGCAGTACTTC
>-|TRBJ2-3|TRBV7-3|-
CASSSGLHTDTQYF
TGTGCCAGCAGCTCCGGACTTCACACAGATACGCAGTATTTT
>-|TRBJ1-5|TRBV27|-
CASSSRTASSDQPQHF
TGTGCCAGCAGTTCCCGGACAGCCTCATCGGATCAGCCCCAGCATTTT
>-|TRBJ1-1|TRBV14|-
CASSQVGAQNTEAFF
TGTGCCAGCAGCCAAGTAGGGGCCCAGAACACTGAAGCTTTCTTT
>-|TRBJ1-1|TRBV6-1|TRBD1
CATLQGLAFF
TGTGCCACTTTACAGGGGCTTGCTTTCTTT
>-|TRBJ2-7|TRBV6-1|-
CASSGRDARYEQYF
TGTGCCAGCAGTGGTCGGGACGCCCGCTACGAGCAGTACTTC
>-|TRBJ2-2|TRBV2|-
CASSDKRSTGELFF
TGTGCCAGCAGTGACAAGCGGTCTACCGGGGAGCTGTTTTTT
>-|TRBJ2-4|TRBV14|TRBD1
CASSQISTGHGIQYF
TGTGCCAGCAGCCAAATATCGACAGGGCATGGCATTCAGTACTTC
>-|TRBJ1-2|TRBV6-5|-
CASSPPGPQIYGYTF
TGTGCCAGCAGTCCCCCAGGGCCCCAAATCTATGGCTACACCTTC
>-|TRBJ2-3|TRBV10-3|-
CAIAGLGSTDTQYF
TGTGCCATCGCAGGGTTGGGTAGCACAGATACGCAGTATTTT
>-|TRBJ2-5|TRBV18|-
CASSPPLEGTGETQYF
TGTGCCAGCTCACCACCTTTGGAGGGGACGGGGGAGACCCAGTACTTC
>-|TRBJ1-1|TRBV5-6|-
CASSLTGRTEAFF
TGTGCCAGCAGCTTGACAGGAAGGACTGAAGCTTTCTTT
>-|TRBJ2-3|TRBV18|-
CASSPPGTDTQYF
TGTGCCAGCTCACCACCGGGCACAGATACGCAGTATTTT
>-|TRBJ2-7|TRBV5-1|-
CASSSGEAAYEQYF
TGCGCCAGCAGCTCAGGGGAGGCAGCCTACGAGCAGTACTTC
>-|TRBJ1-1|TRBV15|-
CATSRDQVNTEAFF
TGTGCCACCAGCAGAGATCAGGTGAACACTGAAGCTTTCTTT
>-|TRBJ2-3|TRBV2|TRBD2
CASSYTSGGVHGQYF
TGTGCCAGCAGCTACACTAGCGGGGGGGTTCATGGGCAGTATTTT
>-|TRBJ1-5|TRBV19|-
CASGEQFNQPQHF
TGTGCCAGTGGAGAACAGTTCAATCAGCCCCAGCATTTT
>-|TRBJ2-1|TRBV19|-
CASSVQLYNEQFF
TGTGCCAGTAGTGTCCAGCTATACAATGAGCAGTTCTTC
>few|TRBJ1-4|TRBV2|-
CASSQTGNLNEKLFF
TGTGCCAGCAGCCAAACAGGGAACCTGAATGAAAAACTGTTTTTT
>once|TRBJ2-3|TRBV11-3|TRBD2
CASSSGGFYHTDTQYF
TGTGCCAGCAGCTCCGGGGGGTTTTATCACACAGATACGCAGTATTTT
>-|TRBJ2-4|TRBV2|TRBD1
CASRKQQGAKNIQYF
TGTGCCAGCAGGAAGCAACAGGGGGCCAAAAACATTCAGTACTTC
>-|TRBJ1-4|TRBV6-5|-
CASSYSRGGKLFF
TGTGCCAGCAGTTACTCGAGGGGTGGGAAACTGTTTTTT
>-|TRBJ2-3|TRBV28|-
CASSPGGPTDTQYF
TGTGCCAGCAGTCCCGGGGGGCCAACAGATACGCAGTATTTT
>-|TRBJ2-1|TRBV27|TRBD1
CASRYSGTASYNEQFF
TGTGCCAGCCGTTACTCTGGGACAGCTTCCTACAATGAGCAGTTCTTC
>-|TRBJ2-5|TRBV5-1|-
CASSFQGRETQYF
TGCGCCAGCAGCTTCCAGGGGCGAGAGACCCAGTACTTC
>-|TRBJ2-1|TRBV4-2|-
CASSLRDGSYNEQFF
TGTGCCAGCAGCCTGCGGGACGGCTCCTACAATGAGCAGTTCTTC
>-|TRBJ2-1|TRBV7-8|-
CASSLGPSRDEQFF
TGTGCCAGCAGCTTAGGGCCGAGCCGGGATGAGCAGTTCTTC
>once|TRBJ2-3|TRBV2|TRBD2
CASRPTSGVGDTQYF
TGTGCCAGCAGGCCGACTAGCGGGGTGGGAGATACGCAGTATTTT
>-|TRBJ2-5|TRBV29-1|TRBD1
CSVGTGGLETQYF
TGCAGCGTCGGGACAGGGGGCCTAGAGACCCAGTACTTC
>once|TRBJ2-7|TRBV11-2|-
CASSLVDLSYEQYF
TGTGCCAGCAGCTTAGTGGACTTATCCTACGAGCAGTACTTC
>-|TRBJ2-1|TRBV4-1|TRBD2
CASSHTGLAGGPSYNEQFF
TGCGCCAGCAGCCACACTGGACTAGCGGGGGGGCCCTCGTACAATGAGCAGTTCTTC
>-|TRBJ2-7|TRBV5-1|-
CASSLAAGKGYEQYF
TGCGCCAGCAGCTTGGCGGCAGGGAAGGGCTACGAGCAGTACTTC
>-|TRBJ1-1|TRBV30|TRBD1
CAWSTDRRGNTEAFF
TGTGCCTGGAGTACGGACAGGCGTGGGAACACTGAAGCTTTCTTT
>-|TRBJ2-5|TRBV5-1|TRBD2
CASSLGGLAGGGETQYF
TGCGCCAGCAGCTTGGGAGGCCTAGCGGGGGGCGGAGAGACCCAGTACTTC
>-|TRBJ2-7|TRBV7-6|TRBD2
CASSLAGGTYEQYF
TGTGCCAGCAGCTTAGCGGGGGGGACCTACGAGCAGTACTTC
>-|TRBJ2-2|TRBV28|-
CASTPIGPNTGELFF
TGTGCCAGCACCCCCATCGGCCCGAACACCGGGGAGCTGTTTTTT
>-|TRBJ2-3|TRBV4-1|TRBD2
CASSRGSGGRVSTDTQYF
TGCGCCAGCAGCCGCGGTAGCGGGGGACGGGTAAGCACAGATACGCAGTATTTT
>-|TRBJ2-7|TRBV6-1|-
CASSHSYEQYF
TGTGCCAGCAGTCACTCCTACGAGCAGTACTTC
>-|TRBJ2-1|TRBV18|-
CASSPFPEGSYNEQFF
TGTGCCAGCTCACCATTTCCGGAAGGGTCCTACAATGAGCAGTTCTTC
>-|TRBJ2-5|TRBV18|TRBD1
CASSAYRWSRQGKETQYF
TGTGCCAGCTCTGCTTACCGTTGGTCTCGACAGGGGAAAGAGACCCAGTACTTC
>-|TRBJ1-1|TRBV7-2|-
CASSLTHMNTEAFF
TGTGCCAGCAGCTTAACACACATGAACACTGAAGCTTTCTTT
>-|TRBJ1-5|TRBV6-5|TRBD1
CASSSDRVGNQPQHF
TGTGCCAGCAGTTCCGACAGGGTGGGCAATCAGCCCCAGCATTTT
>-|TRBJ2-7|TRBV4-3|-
CASSQSTGLEQYF
TGCGCCAGCAGCCAGAGCACAGGGCTCGAGCAGTACTTC
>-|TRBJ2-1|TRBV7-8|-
CASSLVAAPTSNEQFF
TGTGCCAGCAGCTTAGTGGCGGCTCCAACCTCCAATGAGCAGTTCTTC
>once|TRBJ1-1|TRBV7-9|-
CASSLSPPNTEAFF
TGTGCCAGCAGCTTAAGCCCCCCGAACACTGAAGCTTTCTTT
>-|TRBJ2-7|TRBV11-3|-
CASSLERYEQYF
TGTGCCAGCAGCTTAGAGAGGTACGAGCAGTACTTC
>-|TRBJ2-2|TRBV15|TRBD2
CATSRDHGLAESTGELFF
TGTGCCACCAGCAGAGATCACGGACTAGCGGAAAGCACCGGGGAGCTGTTTTTT
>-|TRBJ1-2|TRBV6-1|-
CASKEQQGYGYTF
TGTGCCAGCAAGGAACAACAGGGCTATGGCTACACCTTC
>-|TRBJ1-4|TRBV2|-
CASSEFRQGPTTNEKLFF
TGTGCCAGCAGTGAATTCAGGCAGGGCCCGACAACTAATGAAAAACTGTTTTTT
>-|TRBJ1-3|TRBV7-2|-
CASSPRRASGNTIYF
TGTGCCAGCAGCCCTCGGCGTGCGTCTGGAAACACCATATATTTT
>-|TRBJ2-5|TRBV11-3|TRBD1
CASSPSDRGGTQYF
TGTGCCAGCAGCCCCTCTGACAGGGGTGGGACCCAGTACTTC
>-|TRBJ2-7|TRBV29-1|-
CSVLDRHLSYEQYF
TGCAGCGTTCTGGACAGACACCTCTCCTACGAGCAGTACTTC
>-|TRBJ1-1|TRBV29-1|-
CRGERIGTEAFF
TGCAGGGGGGAGAGGATTGGCACTGAAGCTTTCTTT
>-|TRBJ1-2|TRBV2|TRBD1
CASSWDRGSGGYTF
TGTGCCAGCAGTTGGGACAGGGGGAGCGGTGGCTACACCTTC
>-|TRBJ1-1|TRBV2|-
CAGGQRDTEAFF
TGTGCCGGGGGGCAGAGGGACACTGAAGCTTTCTTT
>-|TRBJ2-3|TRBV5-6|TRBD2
CASSLAGGSRTDTQYF
TGTGCCAGCAGCTTGGCGGGGGGGAGTAGGACAGATACGCAGTATTTT
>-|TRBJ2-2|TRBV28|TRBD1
CASSSPRGPDTGELFF
TGTGCCAGCAGCTCTCCCAGGGGGCCCGACACCGGGGAGCTGTTTTTT
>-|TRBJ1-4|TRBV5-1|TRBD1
CASSLTGDNEKLFF
TGCGCCAGCAGCTTGACAGGGGATAATGAAAAACTGTTTTTT